This T cell receptor beta chain was obtained from a study of T cell responses to AZD1222 COVID-19 vaccine (dated by TCRdb to the early 2020s). The study in broad terms: A total of 230 to 250 trial participants underwent TCR sequencing, of whom 207 received two doses of AZD1222 and some 25 received two doses of the MenACWY control vaccine. Trial participants were enrolled by age into 18-55, 56-69 and 70-plus year subgroups, with about 150, 27 and 61 TCR-sequenced participants respectively. On the study overall, not on this receptor specifically: Most participants were white British and females outnumbered males, and the authors suggested that clonal diversity may have been underestimated. After two AZD1222 doses, spike-specific TCR breadth and depth were significantly higher than at day 0 and than in MenACWY recipients. No day 14 peak-response samples were available, so repertoires were characterized only after the peak T cell response. The 56-69-year group was small, and its depth increase did not reach significance, likely because of low power. Conclusions about previously exposed vaccinees are limited, since just 5 or 6 AZD1222 recipients were seropositive for SARS-CoV-2 at baseline. Nearly half of unique spike-specific TCRs reportedly recognized epitopes outside regions mutated in the B.1.351 and B.1.1.7 variants. The whole spike protein was spanned by vaccine-associated CD4 TCRs, and dominant responses were seen in regions 160-218 and 743-854.

V is shortened by 0 bases, J by 4 bases, and the region joining them spans 7 bases. The CDR3, cysteine through phenylalanine, is 15 amino acids long. The CDR3 DNA has 45 bases and is translated from base 1. The germline V gene (reference sequence) gives CDR1 as LNHNV and CDR2 as YYDKDF. This specimen's time point label, interpreted: about 28 days (+/-7) after the second vaccine dose. AZD1222 recipients with second doses at about 4 weeks or about 12 weeks were pooled, because spike-specific TCR depth and breadth did not differ between schedules. Vaccinee samples came from UK trials COV001 and COV002, including a single-blind randomized controlled phase 2/3 trial of AZD1222 (ChAdOx1 nCoV-19) in healthy adults. For TCRbeta chain sequencing, PBMC samples were collected from trial participants at day 0 and at day 28 after the second dose. As to this clone: Its cognate antigen has yet to be identified. No much larger clone exists at a distance of one base, and base qualities are not known.

The CDR3 regions of human TCRbeta chains were subjected to immunosequencing. The original methods were these. TCRs in the repertoires were compared against a reference library of SARS-CoV-2-specific TCRs that had been generated with the MIRA antigen-specificity platform. Breadth was defined as the fraction of unique TCRs that were SARS-CoV-2-associated. Depth was defined as the fraction of total T cells that were SARS-CoV-2-associated. Using the MIRA data, every spike-specific TCR was mapped to the spike region that the TCR reacted to and assigned to either a CD4 or a CD8 class. Log10-transformed breadth and depth values were compared by one-way ANOVA with Sidak's multiple comparisons tests. Drawn from immuneACCESS, this table holds only the in-frame rearrangements with V and J called that TCRdb kept. Clones are partly lost; checked studies trace under half to an unresolved V gene and leave the rest unexplained. That table is the source of V, J and clone size, and D and trimming were worked out from the DNA. The sample records some 50,000 clones, about 90% of which are singletons. The ten largest clonotypes hold around 1.1% of the sample.

This chain joins TRBV15 to TRBJ1-6, and TRBD1 may be the D gene, going by 5 matching bases. Sequenced here: peripheral blood, sampled 28 days after the second AZD1222 dose. The clonotype originates from an adult who received the AZD1222 COVID-19 vaccine. The CDR3 in this case is CATSRDRAYNSPLHF. The sequenced DNA is TGTGCCACCAGCAGAGACAGGGCTTATAATTCACCCCTCCACTTT. The variable domain in full, with residues beyond the CDR3 obtained from the reference TRBV15 and TRBJ1-6 genes, is DAMVIQNPRYQVTQFGKPVTLSCSQTLNHNVMYWYQQKSSQAPKLLFHYYDKDFNNEADTPDNFQSRRPNTSFCFLDIRSPGLGDTAMYLCATSRDRAYNSPLHFGNGTRLTVT.